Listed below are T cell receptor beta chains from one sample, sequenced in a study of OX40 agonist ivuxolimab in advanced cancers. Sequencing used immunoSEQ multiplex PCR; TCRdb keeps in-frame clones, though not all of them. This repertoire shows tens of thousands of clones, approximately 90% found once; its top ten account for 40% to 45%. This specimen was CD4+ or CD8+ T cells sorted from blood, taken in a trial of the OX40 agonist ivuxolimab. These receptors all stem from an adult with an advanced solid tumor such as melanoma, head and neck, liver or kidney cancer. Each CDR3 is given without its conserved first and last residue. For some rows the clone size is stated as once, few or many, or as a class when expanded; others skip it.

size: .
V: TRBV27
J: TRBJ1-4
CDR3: ASSWSGVNEKLF

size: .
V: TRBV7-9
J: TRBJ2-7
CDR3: ASSLLGGDSYEQY

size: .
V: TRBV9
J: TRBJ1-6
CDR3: ASSVETGGESPLH

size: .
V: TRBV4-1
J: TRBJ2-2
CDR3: ASSQVQLDGELF

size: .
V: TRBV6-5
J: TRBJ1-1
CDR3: ASIPQGSGTEAF

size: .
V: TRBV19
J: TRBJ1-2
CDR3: ASSPATGIDPYGYT

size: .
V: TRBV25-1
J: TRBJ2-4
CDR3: ASSESLRGPTGDIQY

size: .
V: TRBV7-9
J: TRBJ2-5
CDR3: ASSSGKLYQETQY

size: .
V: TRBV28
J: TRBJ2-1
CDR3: ASSLGGIVDNEQF

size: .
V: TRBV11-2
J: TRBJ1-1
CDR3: ASSLVAGFTEAF

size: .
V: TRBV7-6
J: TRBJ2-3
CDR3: ASSLFQGAQDTQY

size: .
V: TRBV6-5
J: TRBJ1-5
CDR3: ASSYGQGHNQPQH

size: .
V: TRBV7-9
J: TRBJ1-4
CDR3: ASSYTTNEKLF

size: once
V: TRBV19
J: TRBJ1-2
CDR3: ASSIPGAPYGYT

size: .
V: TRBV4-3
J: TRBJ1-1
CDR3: ASSQDSGADTEAF

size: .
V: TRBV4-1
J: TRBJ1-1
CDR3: ASSQENSTPEAF

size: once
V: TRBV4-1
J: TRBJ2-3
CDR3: ASSQIPGTSGGGTDTQY

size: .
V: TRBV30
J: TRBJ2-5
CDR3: ASALGGETQY

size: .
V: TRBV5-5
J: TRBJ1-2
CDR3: ASSLGRGNYGYT

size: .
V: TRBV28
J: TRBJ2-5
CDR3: ASSSSQEYLETQY

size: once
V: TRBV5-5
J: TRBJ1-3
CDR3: ASSLEGSSGNTIY

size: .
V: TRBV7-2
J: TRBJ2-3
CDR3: ASIAEETDTQY

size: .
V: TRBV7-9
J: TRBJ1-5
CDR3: ASSIGGQPQH

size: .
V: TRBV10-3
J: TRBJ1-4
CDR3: ASGPINEKLF

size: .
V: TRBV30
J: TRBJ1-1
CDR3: AWKQEANTEAF

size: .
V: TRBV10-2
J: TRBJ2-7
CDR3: ASMVDTYEQY

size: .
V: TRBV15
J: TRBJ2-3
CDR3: ATSRDPGLPYTDTQY

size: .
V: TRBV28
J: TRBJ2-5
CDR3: ASSLTASGIQETQY

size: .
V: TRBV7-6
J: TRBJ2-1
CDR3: ASSPGLADNEQF

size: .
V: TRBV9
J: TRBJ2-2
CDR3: ASSVGGGTGELF

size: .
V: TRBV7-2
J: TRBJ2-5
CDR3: ASSSPGRLQETQY

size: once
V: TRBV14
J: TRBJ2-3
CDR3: ASSQVGETDTQY

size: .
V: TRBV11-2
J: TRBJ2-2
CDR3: ASSPYTGELF

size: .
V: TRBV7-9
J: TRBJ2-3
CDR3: ASSRTQGALDTQY

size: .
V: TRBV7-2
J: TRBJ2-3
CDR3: ASSLAGEADTQY

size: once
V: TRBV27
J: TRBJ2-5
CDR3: ASSLEAGETQY

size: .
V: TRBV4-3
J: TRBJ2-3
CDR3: ASSPDRVGSDTQY

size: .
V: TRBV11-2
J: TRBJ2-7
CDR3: ASSPGGSYEQY

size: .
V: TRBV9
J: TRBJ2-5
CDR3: ASSVGGEETQY

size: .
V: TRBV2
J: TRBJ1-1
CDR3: ASKDSPGTEAF

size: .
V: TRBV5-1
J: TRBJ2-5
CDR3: ASSFGREETQY

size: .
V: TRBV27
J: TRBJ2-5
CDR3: ASRNRGGETQY

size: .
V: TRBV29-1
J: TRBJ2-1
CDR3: SVEIDEQF

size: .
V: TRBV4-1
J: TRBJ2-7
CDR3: ASSRRDTGKKSYEQY

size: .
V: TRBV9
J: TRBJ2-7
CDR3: ASSVTPAYEQY

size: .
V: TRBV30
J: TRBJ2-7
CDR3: AWGLAGGGDYEQY

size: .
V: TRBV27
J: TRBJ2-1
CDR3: ASSLAGNEQF